This is a list of T cell receptor beta chains from one sample in a study of T cell responses to AZD1222 COVID-19 vaccine. Measured with immunoSEQ multiplex PCR; TCRdb has only the in-frame clones, and not every one. The sample carries 130,000 or so clones, about 88% recorded once. Sequencing was performed on peripheral blood, taken 28 days after the second AZD1222 dose. These receptors all stem from an adult who received the AZD1222 COVID-19 vaccine. CDR3s include the opening cysteine and the closing phenylalanine or tryptophan. The D gene is left open where the match is weak. Size is omitted from some rows. Given values are once, few, many or a class for expanded clones.

NA | NA | TRBJ1-1 | TRBV27 | CASSLGSTNEAFF | TGTGCCAGCAGTTTAGGCAGCACCAATGAAGCTTTCTTT
NA | NA | TRBJ2-3 | TRBV21-1 | CASSKISAGGYRDTQYF | TGTGCCAGCAGCAAAATATCAGCGGGAGGGTATAGAGATACGCAGTATTTT
NA | NA | TRBJ2-3 | TRBV4-2 | CASSQDNQAGRDTQYF | TGTGCCAGCAGCCAAGATAACCAGGCGGGCAGGGATACGCAGTATTTT
NA | NA | TRBJ2-5 | TRBV9 | CASSSRHQGGKTQYF | TGTGCCAGCAGCTCCCGACACCAGGGCGGAAAGACCCAGTACTTC
NA | NA | TRBJ1-2 | TRBV12-3/TRBV12-4 | CASRYASRVGYTF | TGTGCCAGCAGATATGCCTCACGGGTTGGCTACACCTTC
NA | TRBD2 | TRBJ2-3 | TRBV4-3 | CASSHGLAGGLGTQYF | TGCGCCAGCAGCCACGGGCTAGCGGGGGGCCTAGGTACGCAGTATTTT
few | NA | TRBJ1-1 | TRBV7-2 | CASSLTGTNTEAFF | TGTGCCAGCAGCTTAACAGGCACGAACACTGAAGCTTTCTTT
NA | NA | TRBJ1-6 | TRBV19 | CASRPNSWGNSPLHF | TGTGCCAGTAGGCCCAATTCATGGGGCAATTCACCCCTCCACTTT
NA | TRBD2 | TRBJ2-3 | TRBV6-4 | CASSVLAGSDTQYF | TGTGCCAGCAGTGTGCTAGCGGGGTCAGATACGCAGTATTTT
few | NA | TRBJ1-3 | TRBV7-2 | CASSLETGYRNTIYF | TGTGCCAGCAGCTTAGAAACAGGGTACAGAAACACCATATATTTT
NA | NA | TRBJ1-2 | TRBV5-4 | CASSLADSYGYTF | TGTGCCAGCAGCTTGGCAGACAGCTATGGCTACACCTTC
once | TRBD2 | TRBJ2-4 | TRBV27 | CASSLWRGGIQYF | TGTGCCAGCAGTTTATGGCGGGGGGGCATTCAGTACTTC
NA | TRBD1 | TRBJ2-6 | TRBV4-1 | CASSQLPGGTGVLTF | TGCGCCAGCAGCCAACTGCCAGGGGGTACTGGCGTCCTGACTTTC
NA | TRBD2 | TRBJ2-7 | TRBV6-2/TRBV6-3 | CASSYPPGLAGDTYF | TGTGCCAGCAGTTACCCCCCAGGACTAGCGGGAGACACGTACTTC
NA | TRBD2 | TRBJ2-5 | TRBV13 | CASGLPRGGGQETQYF | TGTGCCAGCGGATTACCGCGGGGGGGCGGGCAAGAGACCCAGTACTTC
NA | NA | TRBJ2-3 | TRBV6-2/TRBV6-3 | CASSPLSGTQYF | TGTGCCAGCAGCCCTCTCTCTGGTACGCAGTATTTT
NA | TRBD1 | TRBJ1-2 | TRBV6-1 | CASSEPGTGGGYGYTF | TGTGCCAGCAGTGAACCAGGGACAGGGGGCGGGTATGGCTACACCTTC
few | TRBD1 | TRBJ2-7 | TRBV30 | CAWSVLQGVSEQYF | TGTGCCTGGAGTGTGTTGCAGGGGGTGAGCGAGCAGTACTTC
NA | NA | TRBJ1-2 | TRBV6-5 | CASSYSVGGAYGYTF | TGTGCCAGCAGTTACTCGGTGGGGGGGGCCTATGGCTACACCTTC
NA | NA | TRBJ2-7 | TRBV18 | CASSLSDWTSYEQYF | TGTGCCAGCTCACTGTCCGACTGGACCTCCTACGAGCAGTACTTC
NA | NA | TRBJ1-1 | TRBV7-8 | CASSPDHGRNTEAFF | TGTGCCAGCAGCCCAGATCATGGCCGGAACACTGAAGCTTTCTTT
once | NA | TRBJ2-1 | TRBV9 | CASSVVGYNEQFF | TGTGCCAGCAGCGTAGTGGGATACAATGAGCAGTTCTTC
once | NA | TRBJ2-1 | TRBV19 | CASSIVSWNEQFF | TGTGCCAGTAGTATAGTAAGTTGGAATGAGCAGTTCTTC
NA | NA | TRBJ1-5 | TRBV19 | CASRSGTRRPYSNQPQHF | TGTGCCAGTAGATCCGGGACAAGGCGCCCCTATAGCAATCAGCCCCAGCATTTT
NA | NA | TRBJ1-5 | TRBV7-6 | CASSLVGGLNQPQHF | TGTGCCAGCAGCTTAGTTGGTGGGCTCAATCAGCCCCAGCATTTT
NA | NA | TRBJ1-2 | TRBV12-3/TRBV12-4 | CASLHGGNYGYTF | TGTGCCAGTCTTCACGGCGGAAACTATGGCTACACCTTC
NA | NA | TRBJ2-1 | TRBV6-6 | CASSPGSSYNEQFF | TGTGCCAGCAGCCCGGGGAGCTCCTACAATGAGCAGTTCTTC
NA | TRBD2 | TRBJ2-7 | TRBV28 | CASSLAGGPYEQYF | TGTGCCAGCAGTTTAGCGGGAGGGCCCTACGAGCAGTACTTC
NA | NA | TRBJ2-1 | TRBV5-4 | CASSLGGSGGYNEQFF | TGTGCCAGCAGCTTGGGAGGGTCAGGCGGATACAATGAGCAGTTCTTC
NA | NA | TRBJ2-3 | TRBV5-1 | CASSLGVAESTDTQYF | TGCGCCAGCAGCTTGGGGGTAGCGGAATCCACAGATACGCAGTATTTT
once | NA | TRBJ2-5 | TRBV27 | CASSHPQVGQPQETQYF | TGTGCCAGCAGTCATCCCCAGGTCGGGCAACCTCAAGAGACCCAGTACTTC
NA | NA | TRBJ2-2 | TRBV3-1/TRBV3-2 | CASSLRAATGELFF | TGTGCCAGCAGCCTTAGGGCAGCCACCGGGGAGCTGTTTTTT
NA | TRBD1 | TRBJ1-4 | TRBV6-6 | CASSSRDRGGEKLFF | TGTGCCAGCAGTTCCCGGGACAGGGGGGGTGAAAAACTGTTTTTT
NA | NA | TRBJ1-2 | TRBV25-1 | CASSEFDPKDGYTF | TGTGCCAGCAGTGAATTCGACCCTAAGGATGGCTACACCTTC
NA | NA | TRBJ1-5 | TRBV15 | CATSRDRQSNQPQHF | TGTGCCACCAGCAGAGATCGACAGAGCAATCAGCCCCAGCATTTT
NA | TRBD1 | TRBJ1-5 | TRBV19 | CASSDRGQPQHF | TGTGCCAGTTCGGACAGGGGGCAGCCCCAGCATTTT
NA | NA | TRBJ1-1 | TRBV5-4 | CASSLSALDAEAFF | TGTGCCAGCAGCTTATCCGCTCTGGACGCTGAAGCTTTCTTT
NA | NA | TRBJ1-2 | TRBV19 | CASTPTGVETNYGYTF | TGTGCCAGTACCCCGACAGGCGTCGAGACTAACTATGGCTACACCTTC
NA | NA | TRBJ2-7 | TRBV30 | CAWKRTVGPYEQYF | TGTGCCTGGAAAAGGACAGTTGGCCCCTACGAGCAGTACTTC
NA | NA | TRBJ2-3 | TRBV19 | CASSIAQGRTDTQYF | TGTGCCAGTAGTATAGCCCAGGGACGCACAGATACGCAGTATTTT
NA | NA | TRBJ2-2 | TRBV20-1 | CSAAPTGELFF | TGCAGTGCTGCCCCCACCGGGGAGCTGTTTTTT
NA | NA | TRBJ1-3 | TRBV7-9 | CASSLPGRRSGNTIYF | TGTGCCAGCAGCTTACCGGGACGGAGGTCTGGAAACACCATATATTTT
NA | NA | TRBJ1-2 | TRBV18 | CASSPSTMGANYGYTF | TGTGCCAGCTCACCCTCTACTATGGGGGCGAACTATGGCTACACCTTC
NA | NA | TRBJ2-7 | TRBV18 | CASSPPRDNYEQYF | TGTGCCAGCTCACCACCTCGGGACAACTACGAGCAGTACTTC
NA | NA | TRBJ2-7 | TRBV6-2/TRBV6-3 | CASSYLYYEQYF | TGTGCCAGCAGTTACTTATATTACGAGCAGTACTTC
NA | NA | TRBJ1-2 | TRBV19 | CASSQRSYGYTF | TGTGCCAGTAGTCAGCGCTCGTATGGCTACACCTTC
NA | NA | TRBJ1-2 | TRBV27 | CASRPGGAGFGYTF | TGTGCCAGCAGGCCCGGGGGGGCAGGTTTCGGCTACACCTTC
NA | TRBD1 | TRBJ1-2 | TRBV18 | CASSTFAGGAVYGYTF | TGTGCCAGCTCAACCTTTGCAGGGGGTGCTGTCTATGGCTACACCTTC
NA | NA | TRBJ1-6 | TRBV3-1/TRBV3-2 | CASSQLGSGGNSPLHF | TGTGCCAGCAGCCAACTTGGGTCCGGAGGGAATTCACCCCTCCACTTT
few | NA | TRBJ2-7 | TRBV3-1/TRBV3-2 | CASSPKQGLSYEQYF | TGTGCCAGCAGCCCCAAGCAGGGCCTCTCCTACGAGCAGTACTTC
once | NA | TRBJ2-1 | TRBV9 | CASSVEGGPGNEQFF | TGTGCCAGCAGCGTAGAAGGGGGGCCAGGGAATGAGCAGTTCTTC
NA | TRBD1 | TRBJ2-1 | TRBV12-5 | CASGPNRGDTEQFF | TGTGCTAGTGGTCCTAACAGGGGAGACACTGAGCAGTTCTTC
NA | TRBD1 | TRBJ1-1 | TRBV11-2 | CASSLTGVEAFF | TGTGCCAGCAGTTTAACAGGGGTTGAAGCTTTCTTT
NA | NA | TRBJ1-5 | TRBV3-1/TRBV3-2 | CASSLYSNQPQHF | TGTGCCAGCAGCTTATATAGCAATCAGCCCCAGCATTTT
NA | TRBD2 | TRBJ2-7 | TRBV19 | CASSDRGTRSHEQYF | TGTGCCAGTAGCGACCGCGGGACTAGATCTCACGAGCAGTACTTC
NA | TRBD2 | TRBJ2-2 | TRBV6-6 | CASTPLSGGNTGELFF | TGTGCCAGCACCCCCCTTAGCGGGGGGAACACCGGGGAGCTGTTTTTT
NA | NA | TRBJ2-7 | TRBV7-9 | CASSFLGGLTSSYEQYF | TGTGCCAGCAGCTTCTTAGGAGGGCTCACTAGCTCCTACGAGCAGTACTTC